This T cell receptor beta chain was profiled in a study of long-term antiretroviral therapy in people with HIV. Study-wide points: There were no data on ART adherence, viral resistance or therapy changes, a gap that limits inferences about post-ART repertoire changes. Clonal expansions arising prior to ART prevailed in the repertoire at every time point. Drawn between the mid-2000s and the late 2010s, the blood was possibly obtained under older ART regimens.

As concerns this clone: Antigen: not known.

The assay used was immunoSEQ (version v3.0), run at survey level. It was 40,000-50,000 T-cell genomes per sample that sequencing targeted. Assay: immunoSEQ multiplex PCR; the TCRdb copy retains only in-frame clones and omits some. Of 20,000 to 30,000 clones listed, around 85% are singletons. The material was unsorted PBMCs, obtained 2.3 years after starting antiretroviral therapy. This clonotype was sampled from a man aged 35-49 years with HIV.

CDR3 sequence: CASSSGRISMNTEAFF. For the CDR3, the DNA is TGTGCCAGCAGCTCCGGACGGATAAGCATGAACACTGAAGCTTTCTTT. The rearrangement uses TRBV7-9 and TRBJ1-1; the D is unclear. Trimming removed 4 bases from V and 0 bases from J, with 15 bases in between. Germline V gene data show CDR1 as SEHNR and CDR2 as FQNEAQ (reference sequence). The CDR3 extends over 16 amino acids.